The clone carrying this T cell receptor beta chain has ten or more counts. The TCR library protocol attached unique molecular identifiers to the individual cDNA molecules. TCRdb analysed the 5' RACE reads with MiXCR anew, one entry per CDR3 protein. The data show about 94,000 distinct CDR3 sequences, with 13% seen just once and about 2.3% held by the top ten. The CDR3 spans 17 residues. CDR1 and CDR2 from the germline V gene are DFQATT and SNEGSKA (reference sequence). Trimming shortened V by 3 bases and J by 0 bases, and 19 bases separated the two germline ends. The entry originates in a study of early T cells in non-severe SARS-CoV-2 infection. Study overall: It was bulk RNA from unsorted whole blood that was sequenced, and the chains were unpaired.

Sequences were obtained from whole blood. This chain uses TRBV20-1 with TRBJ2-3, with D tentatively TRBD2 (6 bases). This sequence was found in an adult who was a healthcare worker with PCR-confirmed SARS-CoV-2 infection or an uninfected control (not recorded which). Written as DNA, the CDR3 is TGCAGTGCTAGGGAATTTCTCGGGACTGCTAGCACAGATACGCAGTATTTT. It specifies CSAREFLGTASTDTQYF.